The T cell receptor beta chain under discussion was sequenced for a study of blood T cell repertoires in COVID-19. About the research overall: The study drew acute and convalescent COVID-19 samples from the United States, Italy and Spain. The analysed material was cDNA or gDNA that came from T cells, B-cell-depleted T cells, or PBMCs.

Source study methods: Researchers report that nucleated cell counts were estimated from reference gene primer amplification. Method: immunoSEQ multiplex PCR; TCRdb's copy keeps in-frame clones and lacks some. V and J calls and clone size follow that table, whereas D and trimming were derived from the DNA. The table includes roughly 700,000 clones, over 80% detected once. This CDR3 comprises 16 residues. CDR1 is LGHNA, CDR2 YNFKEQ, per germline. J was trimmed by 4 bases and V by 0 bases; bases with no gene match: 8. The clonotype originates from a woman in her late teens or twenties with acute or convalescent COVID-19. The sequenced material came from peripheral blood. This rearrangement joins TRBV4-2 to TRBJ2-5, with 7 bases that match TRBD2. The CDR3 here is CASSQEEAGRGETQYF. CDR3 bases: TGTGCCAGCAGCCAAGAGGAAGCGGGGAGGGGAGAGACCCAGTACTTC.